The 32 T cell receptor beta chains below come from one sample, sequenced in a study of human thymus T cells. Measured with immunoSEQ multiplex PCR; TCRdb has only the in-frame clones, and not every one. Here the sample spans tens of thousands of clones, nearly 95% being singletons. Sequencing was performed on blood. All receptors derive from a boy less than two years old with a congenital heart defect but otherwise immunologically healthy.

This clone has just one count. This chain links TRBV25-1 with TRBJ1-1, with TRBD1 as a possible D gene (5 bases). The CDR3 loop spans 13 amino acids. V was cut by 1 base and J by 2 bases, with 5 bases left in between. Germline loops: CDR1 MGHDK, CDR2 SYGVNS. CDR3 bases: TGTGCCAGCAGTGAATGGGACAACACTGAAGCTTTCTTT. Protein product: CASSEWDNTEAFF.

The CDR3 DNA sequence: TGTGCCAGCTCACGGGACAGGGCGTATGGCTACACCTTC. This translates into CASSRDRAYGYTF. The chain carries TRBV18 and TRBJ1-2, with 9 nucleotides matching TRBD1. CDR3 length: 13 amino acids. V shed 4 bases, J shed 5 bases, and the junction held 2 bases outside the gene matches. Per germline, CDR1 KGHSH and CDR2 LQKENI.

The V call is TRBV6-5, the J call TRBJ1-6, with TRBD1 matching 8 bases. CDR1 is MNHEY, CDR2 SVGAGI, per germline. CDR3 length: 15 residues. Germline trimming cut 6 bases from V and 11 bases from J; bases unmatched to any gene: 12. CDR3 sequence: CASSVTGTGGPPLHF. The CDR3 DNA is TGTGCCAGCAGCGTTACCGGGACAGGAGGCCCACCCCTCCACTTT.

The V call is TRBV7-9, the J call TRBJ1-4; 9 nucleotides line up with TRBD1. The J segment lost 0 bases and the V segment lost 1 base, leaving 0 bases of the junction unmatched. The length of the CDR3 is 16 residues. From germline, CDR1 is SEHNR and CDR2 FQNEAQ (reference sequence). CDR3 coding DNA: TGTGCCAGCAGCTTAGGACAGGGGGCAACTAATGAAAAACTGTTTTTT. Translation: CASSLGQGATNEKLFF.

The chain links TRBV5-4 to TRBJ2-4; D gene unclear. Trimming took 2 bases from V and 0 from J, leaving 3 bases between them. Germline CDR1 SGHNT, CDR2 YYREEE (reference sequence). This CDR3 spans 13 amino acids. In DNA form, the CDR3 reads TGTGCCAGCAGCTTACAAGCCAAAAACATTCAGTACTTC. Translating gives CASSLQAKNIQYF.

This chain joins TRBV11-3 and TRBJ2-3; 8 nucleotides agree with TRBD2. V dropped 6 bases and J dropped 5; count of bases not matched to a gene: 1. The CDR3 is 12 residues long. Germline V gene sequence: CDR1 SGHNT, CDR2 YENEEA. CDR3 residues: CASRSGGDTQYF. The CDR3 DNA reads TGTGCCAGCAGGAGCGGGGGAGATACGCAGTATTTT.

The chain carries TRBV5-5 and TRBJ2-3; a possible D gene is TRBD1 (6 bases). The V end was cut by 4 bases, the J end by 2 bases, with 14 bases between. Germline V gene sequence: CDR1 SGHKS, CDR2 YYEKEE (reference sequence). There are 15 residues in the CDR3. CDR3 protein: CASSVGHTYTDTQYF. CDR3 bases: TGTGCCAGCAGCGTGGGACATACATACACAGATACGCAGTATTTT.

The genes are TRBV25-1 and TRBJ1-2; no definite D call. The ends were cut back, 3 bases at V and 5 bases at J, with 10 bases in the middle. The V gene's germline CDR1 is MGHDK and CDR2 SYGVNS. This CDR3 region has 13 residues. CDR3 region: CASSDPETYGYTF. In DNA, the CDR3 is TGTGCCAGCAGTGACCCAGAAACGTATGGCTACACCTTC.

This chain uses TRBV9 with TRBJ1-2; D gene ambiguous. The germline gives CDR1 SGDLS, CDR2 YYNGEE. The CDR3 spans 16 residues. The V end lost 0 bases, the J end lost 0 bases, and 12 bases lay between the germline ends. The CDR3 bases are TGTGCCAGCAGCGTAGGGGCGCAGGCCGCTAACTATGGCTACACCTTC. Its translation: CASSVGAQAANYGYTF.

The chain carries TRBV20-1 and TRBJ2-2; unclear D gene. This CDR3 region has 11 residues. Between the trimmed V and J ends, which lost 6 bases and 6 bases, there was a span of 8 bases. Germline V lookup: CDR1 DFQATT, CDR2 SNEGSKA (reference sequence). CDR3: CSARRAGELFF. CDR3 DNA sequence: TGCAGTGCCCGAAGGGCCGGGGAGCTGTTTTTT.

The chain has TRBV7-3 and TRBJ1-2; a weak D match, TRBD1 (5 bases). CDR1 and CDR2 (germline): SGHTA, FQGTGA. Between the trimmed V and J ends, which lost 3 bases and 1 base, there was a span of 6 bases. This CDR3 has 13 residues. CDR3: CASSLDNNYGYTF. CDR3 coding DNA: TGTGCCAGCAGCTTGGACAATAACTATGGCTACACCTTC.

This chain uses TRBV7-2 with TRBJ2-2; the D is unclear. The CDR3 totals 15 residues. The ends were cut back, 0 bases at V and 1 base at J, with 6 bases in the middle. The germline gives CDR1 SGHTA, CDR2 FQGNSA. DNA for the CDR3: TGTGCCAGCAGCTTAGCAGCGATGAACACCGGGGAGCTGTTTTTT. Encoded protein: CASSLAAMNTGELFF.

This clone showed up just a few times. The chain has TRBV5-4 and TRBJ2-5; D gene ambiguous. The germline V gene encodes CDR1 SGHNT and CDR2 YYREEE (reference sequence). Trimming cost V 1 base and J 5 bases, with 9 bases left between them. The CDR3 is 13 amino acids. CDR3 protein: CASSLTATETQYF. CDR3 in DNA: TGTGCCAGCAGCTTGACGGCGACGGAGACCCAGTACTTC.

The chain carries TRBV4-1 and TRBJ1-5; D might be TRBD1 (5 bases). Trimming removed 1 base at V and 0 bases at J, with 10 bases between. The CDR3 is made up of 16 amino acids. CDR1 MGHRA and CDR2 YSYEKL come from the germline V gene. The CDR3 reads CASSQGRQYSNQPQHF. The CDR3 region has the DNA TGCGCCAGCAGCCAAGGACGACAGTATAGCAATCAGCCCCAGCATTTT.

The chain uses TRBV19 and TRBJ1-5, with D possibly being TRBD1 (5 bases). This CDR3 comprises 16 residues. With 8 bases removed from V and 2 bases from J, the gap between germline ends came to 19 bases. Germline loops: CDR1 LNHDA, CDR2 SQIVND (reference sequence). The CDR3, as DNA: TGTGCCAGTCACCTTGGAGGGGCGCGGGGCAATCAGCCCCAGCATTTT. Its protein is CASHLGGARGNQPQHF.

The chain combines TRBV7-8 with TRBJ1-4, with D unresolved. The CDR3 consists of 12 residues. The germline gives CDR1 SGHVS, CDR2 FQNEAQ. V lost 3 bases and J lost 7, with 6 bases in between. DNA of the CDR3: TGTGCCAGCAGCTTGGAACCTGAAAAACTGTTTTTT. As protein: CASSLEPEKLFF.

The V gene is TRBV5-1, the J gene TRBJ1-4; D may be TRBD1 (5 bases). The CDR3 contains 14 residues. Trimming removed 4 bases from V and 1 base from J, with 8 bases in between. Germline V lookup: CDR1 SGHRS, CDR2 YFSETQ. For the CDR3, the DNA is TGCGCCAGCAGCGGCACAGGAACTAATGAAAAACTGTTTTTT. Translating gives CASSGTGTNEKLFF.

A single count supports this clone. The chain employs TRBV5-6 and TRBJ2-5, with TRBD1 matching over 8 bases. V dropped 4 bases and J dropped 5; count of bases not matched to a gene: 4. CDR3 length: 13 residues. CDR1 is SGHDT and CDR2 is YYEEEE in the germline V gene. CDR3 DNA: TGTGCCAGCAGCCGGGACAGGAGGGAGACCCAGTACTTC. Its translation is CASSRDRRETQYF.

The chain carries TRBV9 and TRBJ2-5; a possible D gene is TRBD2 (9 bases). V lost 3 bases to trimming and J lost 6 bases, with 24 bases between them. The length of the CDR3 is 17 residues. Germline CDR1 reads SGDLS; CDR2 reads YYNGEE. CDR3 loop: CASSAPGGGGAGKTQYF. The DNA of the CDR3 is TGTGCCAGCAGCGCCCCAGGGGGCGGGGGGGCCGGGAAGACCCAGTACTTC.

This chain joins TRBV9 and TRBJ2-1; 7 nucleotides agree with TRBD2. V gave up 2 bases and J gave up 8 bases; unmatched junction bases: 4. The V gene's germline CDR1 is SGDLS and CDR2 YYNGEE. The CDR3 is made up of 13 amino acids. The CDR3: CASSVGGGDEQFF. The CDR3 nucleotides are TGTGCCAGCAGCGTCGGGGGAGGGGATGAGCAGTTCTTC.

The chain has TRBV5-3 and TRBJ1-4, with D unresolved. TRBV5-3 carries the ORF label, with uncertain function. The CDR3 is 13 amino acids. Trimming cost V 5 bases and J 7 bases, with 12 bases left between them. In DNA form, the CDR3 reads TGTGCCAGAAGGAAAACTTGGGGTGAAAAACTGTTTTTT. This sequence encodes CARRKTWGEKLFF.

A single count supports this clone. The V and J genes are TRBV6-4 and TRBJ2-3; TRBD2 agrees at 14 bases. The junction had 11 bases not matched to a gene; V was cut back by 7 bases and J by 2 bases. Per germline, CDR1 MRHNA and CDR2 SNTAGT. CDR3 length equals 18 residues. The CDR3 loop reads CASIWTSGGTDFTDTQYF. The CDR3 DNA reads TGTGCCAGCATCTGGACTAGCGGGGGGACAGATTTCACAGATACGCAGTATTTT.

The rearrangement links TRBV28 to TRBJ2-7; perhaps D is TRBD1 or TRBD2 (7 bases each). The germline gives CDR1 MDHEN, CDR2 SYDVKM. Trimming cost V 4 bases and J 1 base, with 11 bases left between them. The CDR3 covers 14 residues. The CDR3 sequence: CASSYRGGSYEQYF. CDR3 in DNA: TGTGCCAGCAGTTACAGGGGAGGGTCCTACGAGCAGTACTTC. Full variable domain (missing parts from reference TRBV28 and TRBJ2-7): DVKVTQSSRYLVKRTGEKVFLECVQDMDHENMFWYRQDPGLGLRLIYFSYDVKMKEKGDIPEGYSVSREKKERFSLILESASTNQTSMYLCASSYRGGSYEQYFGPGTRLTVT.

CDR3 bases: TGTGCCAGCAGCGTAGAGGCTAGTTCCTACAATGAGCAGTTCTTC. It yields the protein CASSVEASSYNEQFF. This chain joins TRBV9 and TRBJ2-1, with D uncertain. Germline lookup yields CDR1 SGDLS and CDR2 YYNGEE. The CDR3 is made up of 15 amino acids. The germline V and J ends were trimmed by 0 bases and 1 base, with 8 bases remaining between them. The full variable domain, its missing parts supplied by reference TRBV9 and TRBJ2-1, is DSGVTQTPKHLITATGQRVTLRCSPRSGDLSVYWYQQSLDQGLQFLIQYYNGEERAKGNILERFSAQQFPDLHSELNLSSLELGDSALYFCASSVEASSYNEQFFGPGTRLTVL.

The chain joins TRBV15 to TRBJ1-1; weak D call: TRBD1 (6 bases). This CDR3 has 15 amino acids. V was cut by 2 bases and J by 10 bases, with 20 bases left in between. Germline lookup yields CDR1 LNHNV and CDR2 YYDKDF (reference sequence). CDR3 loop: CATSRPAGDFSGAFF. CDR3 bases: TGTGCCACCAGCAGACCCGCAGGGGACTTCAGTGGAGCTTTCTTT.

DNA of the CDR3: TGTGCCAGCAGTACAGGGGGCGCGCGAGGCTACACCTTC. This sequence encodes CASSTGGARGYTF. V gene TRBV28 combines with J gene TRBJ1-2; TRBD1 matches 9 bases. J gave up 8 bases and V 5 bases, and 6 bases lay outside the gene matches. Germline loops: CDR1 MDHEN, CDR2 SYDVKM. The CDR3 length is 13 residues.

The chain links TRBV6-6 to TRBJ1-6, with 7 nucleotides matching TRBD1. The CDR3 spans 16 residues. Germline V gene sequence: CDR1 MNHNY, CDR2 SVGAGI (reference sequence). V lost 0 bases, J lost 8 bases, and 7 bases stayed unmatched. The DNA of the CDR3 is TGTGCCAGCAGTTACTCCTGGGGGACAGCGGATTCACCCCTCCACTTT. This translates into CASSYSWGTADSPLHF.

The chain joins TRBV10-3 to TRBJ2-3, with a possible D match to TRBD2 (7 bases). The CDR3 runs 18 residues. V shed 0 bases and J shed 1 base, with 17 bases lying between them. CDR1 and CDR2 from the germline V gene are ENHRY and SYGVKD. In DNA, the CDR3 is TGTGCCATCAGTGAGTCGAGGAATGGCGGGGGCCGCACAGATACGCAGTATTTT. It is translated as CAISESRNGGGRTDTQYF.

V gene TRBV5-6 combines with J gene TRBJ1-4; TRBD1 might be the D (6 bases). V gave up 4 bases and J gave up 4 bases, with 8 bases separating them. The germline gives CDR1 SGHDT, CDR2 YYEEEE. The CDR3 runs to 13 residues. The DNA for the CDR3 is TGTGCCAGCAGCCCAGGGGTTAATGAAAAACTGTTTTTT. Translation: CASSPGVNEKLFF. Full variable domain (outside the CDR3, taken from reference TRBV5-6 and TRBJ1-4): DAGVTQSPTHLIKTRGQQVTLRCSPKSGHDTVSWYQQALGQGPQFIFQYYEEEERQRGNFPDRFSGHQFPNYSSELNVNALLLGDSALYLCASSPGVNEKLFFGSGTQLSVL.

This clone was seen only once. This sequence joins TRBV4-1 and TRBJ2-3; D perhaps matches TRBD1 (6 bases). Germline CDR1 MGHRA, CDR2 YSYEKL. The CDR3 has 17 amino acids. The V gene lost 0 bases and the J gene lost 3 bases, with 16 bases spanning the gap. Written as DNA, the CDR3 is TGCGCCAGCAGCCAAGATCCCCCCAGGGGAAGGACAGATACGCAGTATTTT. As protein: CASSQDPPRGRTDTQYF.

V and J are TRBV7-8 and TRBJ2-5; 10 bases are a match to TRBD2. The CDR3 runs to 17 residues. Germline V gives CDR1 SGHVS, CDR2 FQNEAQ. V gave up 5 bases and J gave up 6 bases; unmatched junction bases: 15. The DNA of the CDR3 is TGTGCCAGCAGCCTCCTCTTTGAGCGGGGGGGCCTTAAGACCCAGTACTTC. Translating gives CASSLLFERGGLKTQYF.

The rearrangement uses TRBV13 and TRBJ2-1; D gene unclear. The CDR3 sequence is 13 residues long. Trimming cost V 0 bases and J 4 bases, with 4 bases left between them. Germline CDR1 reads PRHDT; CDR2 reads FYEKMQ (reference sequence). Here the CDR3 DNA reads TGTGCCAGCAGCTTAGGTGCATACAATGAGCAGTTCTTC. Translation gives CASSLGAYNEQFF.